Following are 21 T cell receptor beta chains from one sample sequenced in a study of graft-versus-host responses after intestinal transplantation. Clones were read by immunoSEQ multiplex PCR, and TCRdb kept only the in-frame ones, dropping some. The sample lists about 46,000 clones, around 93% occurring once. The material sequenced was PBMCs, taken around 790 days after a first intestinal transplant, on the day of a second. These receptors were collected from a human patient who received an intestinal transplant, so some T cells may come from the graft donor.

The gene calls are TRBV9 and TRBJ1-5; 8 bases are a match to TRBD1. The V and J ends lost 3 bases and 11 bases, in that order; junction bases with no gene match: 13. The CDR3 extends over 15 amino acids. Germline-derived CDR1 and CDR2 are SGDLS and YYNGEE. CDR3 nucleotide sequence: TGTGCCAGCAGCGAAAAACCAGGGGGCCCGGCGACCCAGCATTTT. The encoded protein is CASSEKPGGPATQHF.

The chain's CDR3 is CASSPPDRGLYEQYF. CDR3 bases: TGTGCCAGCAGTCCTCCGGACAGGGGACTGTACGAGCAGTACTTC. The chain carries TRBV28 and TRBJ2-7; 9 nucleotides agree with TRBD1. CDR3 length: 15 residues. In germline, CDR1 is MDHEN, CDR2 SYDVKM. With 5 bases clipped from V and 4 bases from J, the junction kept 9 bases outside the gene matches.

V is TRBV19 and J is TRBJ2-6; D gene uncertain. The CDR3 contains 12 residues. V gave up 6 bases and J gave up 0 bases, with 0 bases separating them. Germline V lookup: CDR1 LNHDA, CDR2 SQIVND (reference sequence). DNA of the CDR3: TGTGCCAGTAGCTCTGGGGCCAACGTCCTGACTTTC. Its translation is CASSSGANVLTF.

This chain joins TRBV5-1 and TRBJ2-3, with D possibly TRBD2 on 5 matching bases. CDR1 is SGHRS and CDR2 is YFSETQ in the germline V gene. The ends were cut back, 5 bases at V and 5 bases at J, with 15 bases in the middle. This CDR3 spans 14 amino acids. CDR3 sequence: CASSSGSSGDTQYF. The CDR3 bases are TGCGCCAGCAGTTCGGGGTCTTCGGGAGATACGCAGTATTTT. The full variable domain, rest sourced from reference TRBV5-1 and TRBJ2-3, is KAGVTQTPRYLIKTRGQQVTLSCSPISGHRSVSWYQQTPGQGLQFLFEYFSETQRNKGNFPGRFSGRQFSNSRSEMNVSTLELGDSALYLCASSSGSSGDTQYFGPGTRLTVL.

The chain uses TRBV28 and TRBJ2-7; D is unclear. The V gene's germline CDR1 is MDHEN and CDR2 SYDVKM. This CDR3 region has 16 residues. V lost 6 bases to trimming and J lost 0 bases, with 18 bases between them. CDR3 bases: TGTGCCAGCAGCTATCACTTGGACCACCTCTCCTACGAGCAGTACTTC. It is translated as CASSYHLDHLSYEQYF.

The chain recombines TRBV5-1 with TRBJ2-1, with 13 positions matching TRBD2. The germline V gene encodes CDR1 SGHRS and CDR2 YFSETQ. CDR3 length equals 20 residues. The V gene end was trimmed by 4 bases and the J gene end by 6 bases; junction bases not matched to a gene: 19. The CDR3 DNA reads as TGCGCCAGCAGCCAGCTACCGGTACAGGGAACTAGCGGGAGGGCCAATGAGCAGTTCTTC. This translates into CASSQLPVQGTSGRANEQFF.

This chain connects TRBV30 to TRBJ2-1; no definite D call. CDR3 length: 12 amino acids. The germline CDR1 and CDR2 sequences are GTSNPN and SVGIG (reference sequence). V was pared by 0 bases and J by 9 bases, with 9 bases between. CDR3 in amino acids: CAWSVSVREQFF. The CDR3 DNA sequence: TGTGCCTGGAGTGTTTCGGTGCGTGAGCAGTTCTTC.

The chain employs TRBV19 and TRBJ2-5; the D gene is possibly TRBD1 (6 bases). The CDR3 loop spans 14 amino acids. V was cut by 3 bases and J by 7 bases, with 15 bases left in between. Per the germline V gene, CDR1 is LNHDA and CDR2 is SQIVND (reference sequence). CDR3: CASSMRQGIGTQYF. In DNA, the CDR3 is TGTGCCAGTAGTATGAGGCAGGGGATTGGGACCCAGTACTTC.

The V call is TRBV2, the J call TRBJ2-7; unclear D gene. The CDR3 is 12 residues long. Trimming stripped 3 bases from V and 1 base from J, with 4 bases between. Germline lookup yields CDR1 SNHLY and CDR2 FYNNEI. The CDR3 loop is CASSEGSYEQYF. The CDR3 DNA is TGTGCCAGCAGTGAGGGATCCTACGAGCAGTACTTC.

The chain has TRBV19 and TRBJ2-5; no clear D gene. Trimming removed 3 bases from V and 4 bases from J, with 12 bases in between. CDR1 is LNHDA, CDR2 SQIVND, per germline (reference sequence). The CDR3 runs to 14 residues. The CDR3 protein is CASSIGGAVETQYF. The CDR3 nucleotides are TGTGCCAGTAGTATTGGTGGTGCCGTAGAGACCCAGTACTTC.

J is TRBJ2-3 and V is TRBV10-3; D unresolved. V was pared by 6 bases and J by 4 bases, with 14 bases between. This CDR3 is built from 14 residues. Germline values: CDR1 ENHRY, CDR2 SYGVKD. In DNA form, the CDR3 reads TGTGCCATCAGGCGTAGCACGGAGCCAGATACGCAGTATTTT. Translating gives CAIRRSTEPDTQYF.

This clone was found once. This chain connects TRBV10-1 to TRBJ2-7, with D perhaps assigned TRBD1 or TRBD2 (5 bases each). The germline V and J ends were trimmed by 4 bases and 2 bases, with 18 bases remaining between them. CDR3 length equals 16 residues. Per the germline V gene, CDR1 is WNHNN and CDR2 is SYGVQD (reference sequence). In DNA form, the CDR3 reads TGCGCCAGCAGTGGGATAACCCGGGACCTAACCTACGAGCAGTACTTC. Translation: CASSGITRDLTYEQYF.

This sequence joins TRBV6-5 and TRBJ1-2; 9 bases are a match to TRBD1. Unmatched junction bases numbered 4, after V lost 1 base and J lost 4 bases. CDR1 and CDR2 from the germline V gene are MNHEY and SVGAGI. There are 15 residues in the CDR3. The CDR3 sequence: CASSYLQGASYGYTF. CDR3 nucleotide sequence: TGTGCCAGCAGTTACTTACAGGGGGCAAGCTATGGCTACACCTTC.

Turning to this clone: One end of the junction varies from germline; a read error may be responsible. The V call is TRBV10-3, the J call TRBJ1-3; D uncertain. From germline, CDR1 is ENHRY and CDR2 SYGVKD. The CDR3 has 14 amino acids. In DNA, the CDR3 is TGTGCCATCAGTGACACCTTCTCTGAAAACACCATATATTTT. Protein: CAISDTFSENTIYF.

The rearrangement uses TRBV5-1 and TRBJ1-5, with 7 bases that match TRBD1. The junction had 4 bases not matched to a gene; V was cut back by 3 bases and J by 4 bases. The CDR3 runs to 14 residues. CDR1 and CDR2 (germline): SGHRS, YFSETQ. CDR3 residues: CASSSGTENQPQHF. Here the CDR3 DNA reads TGCGCCAGCAGCTCCGGGACAGAGAATCAGCCCCAGCATTTT.

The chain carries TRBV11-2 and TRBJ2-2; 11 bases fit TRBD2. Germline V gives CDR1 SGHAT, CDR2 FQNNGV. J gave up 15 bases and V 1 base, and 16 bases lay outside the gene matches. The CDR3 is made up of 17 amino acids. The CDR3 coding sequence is TGTGCCAGCAGCTTAGGTCCGGGACTAGCGGCCGGTGGGGTATTGTTTTTT. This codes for CASSLGPGLAAGGVLFF.

CDR3 coding DNA: TGTGCCAGCAGAGAATCCGGGACAAAGAACACTGAAGCTTTCTTT. It translates to CASRESGTKNTEAFF. This chain uses TRBV28 with TRBJ1-1; TRBD1 might be the D (6 bases). CDR1 is MDHEN, CDR2 SYDVKM, per germline. V was trimmed by 6 bases and J by 1 base, leaving 15 bases between them. The length of the CDR3 is 15 residues.

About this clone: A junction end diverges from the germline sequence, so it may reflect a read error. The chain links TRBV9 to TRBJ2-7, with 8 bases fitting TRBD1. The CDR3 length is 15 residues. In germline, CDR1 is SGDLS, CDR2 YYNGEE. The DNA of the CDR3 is TGTGCCAGCAGCGCGGGGCAGGGGGCGGCCTACGGGCAGTACTTC. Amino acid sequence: CASSAGQGAAYGQYF.

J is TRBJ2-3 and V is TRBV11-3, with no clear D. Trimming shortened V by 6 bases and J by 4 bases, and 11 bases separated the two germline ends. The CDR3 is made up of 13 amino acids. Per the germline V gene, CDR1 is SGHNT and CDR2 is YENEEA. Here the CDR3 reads CASSSLLADTQYF. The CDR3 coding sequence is TGTGCCAGCAGTTCCCTCCTAGCAGATACGCAGTATTTT.

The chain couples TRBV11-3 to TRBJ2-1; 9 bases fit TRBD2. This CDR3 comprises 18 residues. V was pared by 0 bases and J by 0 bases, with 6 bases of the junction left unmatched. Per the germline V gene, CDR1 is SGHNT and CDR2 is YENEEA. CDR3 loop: CASSLDRISGSSYNEQFF. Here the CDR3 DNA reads TGTGCCAGCAGCTTAGATCGGATTAGCGGGAGCTCCTACAATGAGCAGTTCTTC. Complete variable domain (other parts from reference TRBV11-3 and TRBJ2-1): EAGVVQSPRYKIIEKKQPVAFWCNPISGHNTLYWYLQNLGQGPELLIRYENEEAVDDSQLPKDRFSAERLKGVDSTLKIQPAELGDSAVYLCASSLDRISGSSYNEQFFGPGTRLTVL.

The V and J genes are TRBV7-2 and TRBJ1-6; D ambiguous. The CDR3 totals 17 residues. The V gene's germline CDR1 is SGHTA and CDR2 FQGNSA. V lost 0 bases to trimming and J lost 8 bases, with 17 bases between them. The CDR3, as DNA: TGTGCCAGCAGCTTAGCGCTAGGTGGCACCGTGGATTCACCCCTCCACTTT. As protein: CASSLALGGTVDSPLHF.